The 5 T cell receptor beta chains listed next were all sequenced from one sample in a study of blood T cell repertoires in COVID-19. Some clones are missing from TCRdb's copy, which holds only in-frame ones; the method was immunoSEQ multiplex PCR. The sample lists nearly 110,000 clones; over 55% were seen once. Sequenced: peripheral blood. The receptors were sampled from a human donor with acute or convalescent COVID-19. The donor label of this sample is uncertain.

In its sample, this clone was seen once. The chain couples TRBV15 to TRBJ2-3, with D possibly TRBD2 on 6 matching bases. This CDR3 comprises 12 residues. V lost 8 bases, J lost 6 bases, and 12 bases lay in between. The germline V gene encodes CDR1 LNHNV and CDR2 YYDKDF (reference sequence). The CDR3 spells CATRGIMDTQYF. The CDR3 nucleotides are TGTGCCACCCGGGGGATAATGGATACGCAGTATTTT.

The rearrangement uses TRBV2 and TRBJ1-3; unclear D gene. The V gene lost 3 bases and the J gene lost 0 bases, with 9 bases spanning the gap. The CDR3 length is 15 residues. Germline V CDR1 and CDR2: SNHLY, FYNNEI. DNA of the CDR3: TGTGCCAGCAGTGAGGCAGGAAACTCTGGAAACACCATATATTTT. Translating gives CASSEAGNSGNTIYF. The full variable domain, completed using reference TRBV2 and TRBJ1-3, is EPEVTQTPSHQVTQMGQEVILRCVPISNHLYFYWYRQILGQKVEFLVSFYNNEISEKSEIFDDQFSVERPDGSNFTLKIRSTKLEDSAMYFCASSEAGNSGNTIYFGEGSWLTVV.

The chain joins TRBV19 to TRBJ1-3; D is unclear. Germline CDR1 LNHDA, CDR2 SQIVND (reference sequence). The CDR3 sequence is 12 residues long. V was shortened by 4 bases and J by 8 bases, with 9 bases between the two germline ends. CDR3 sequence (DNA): TGTGCCAGTAGTAGTCTTCGGTACACCATATATTTT. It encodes CASSSLRYTIYF.

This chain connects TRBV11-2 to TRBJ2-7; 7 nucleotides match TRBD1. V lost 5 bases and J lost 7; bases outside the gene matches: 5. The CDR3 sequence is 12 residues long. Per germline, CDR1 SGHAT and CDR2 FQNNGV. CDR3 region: CASSLQGSEQYF. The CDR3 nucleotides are TGTGCCAGCAGCCTACAGGGGAGTGAGCAGTACTTC. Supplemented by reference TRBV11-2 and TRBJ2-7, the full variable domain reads EAGVAQSPRYKIIEKRQSVAFWCNPISGHATLYWYQQILGQGPKLLIQFQNNGVVDDSQLPKDRFSAERLKGVDSTLKIQPAKLEDSAVYLCASSLQGSEQYFGPGTRLTVT.

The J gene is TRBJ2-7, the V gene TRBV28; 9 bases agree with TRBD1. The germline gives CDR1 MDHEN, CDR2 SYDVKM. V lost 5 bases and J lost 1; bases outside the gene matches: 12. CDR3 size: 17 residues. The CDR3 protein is CASSRSPWTGVSYEQYV. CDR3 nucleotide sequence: TGTGCCAGCAGTCGAAGCCCGTGGACAGGGGTGTCCTACGAGCAGTACGTC.